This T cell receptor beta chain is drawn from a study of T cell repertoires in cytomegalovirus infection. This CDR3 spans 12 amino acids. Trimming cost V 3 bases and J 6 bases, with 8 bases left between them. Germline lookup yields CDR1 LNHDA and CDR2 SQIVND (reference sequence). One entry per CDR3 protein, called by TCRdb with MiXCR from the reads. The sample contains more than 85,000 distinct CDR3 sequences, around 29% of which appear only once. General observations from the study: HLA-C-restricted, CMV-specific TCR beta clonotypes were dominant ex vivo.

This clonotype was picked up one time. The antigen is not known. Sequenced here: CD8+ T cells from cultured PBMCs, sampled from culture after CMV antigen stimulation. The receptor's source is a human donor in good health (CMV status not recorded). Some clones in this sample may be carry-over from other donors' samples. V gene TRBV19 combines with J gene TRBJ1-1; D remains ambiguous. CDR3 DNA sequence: TGTGCCAGTAGTATTTATTCGGCTGAAGCTTTCTTT. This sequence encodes CASSIYSAEAFF.